Each of the 7 T cell receptor beta chains below was sequenced from the same sample in a study of T cells after yellow fever vaccination. TCRdb itself ran the 5' RACE reads through MiXCR, one entry per CDR3 protein. The table records some 110,000 distinct CDR3 sequences, 8% to 9.5% of them present only once. The starting material was CD8+ T cells sorted from PBMCs, obtained 45 days after the yellow fever booster vaccination. The receptors come from a man aged 25-45 years who received the YFV17D yellow fever vaccine.

Only a few counts were recorded for this clonotype. The genes are TRBV7-3 and TRBJ1-6; TRBD1 matches at 9 bases. Germline lookup yields CDR1 SGHTA and CDR2 FQGTGA. The CDR3 runs to 13 residues. J lost 11 bases, V lost 5 bases, and 4 bases had no gene match. The CDR3 sequence: CASSAGQGPPLHF. The CDR3 DNA reads as TGTGCCAGCAGCGCGGGACAGGGACCACCCCTCCACTTT. The full variable domain, with the rest looked up from reference TRBV7-3 and TRBJ1-6, is GAGVSQTPSNKVTEKGKYVELRCDPISGHTALYWYRQSLGQGPEFLIYFQGTGAADDSGLPNDRFFAVRPEGSVSTLKIQRTERGDSAVYLCASSAGQGPPLHFGNGTRLTVT.

V is TRBV6-5 and J is TRBJ2-1, with 11 bases lining up with TRBD2. This CDR3 is 16 amino acids long. CDR1 is MNHEY and CDR2 is SVGAGI in the germline V gene. J gave up 5 bases and V 4 bases, and 7 bases lay outside the gene matches. The CDR3 coding sequence is TGTGCCAGCAGTTCCCAGACTAGCGGGGTAAACAATGAGCAGTTCTTC. Its protein is CASSSQTSGVNNEQFF.

The table lists this clonotype with a count of one. A clone one base away is much larger, so this may be a read error. The CDR3 region is CASSQGLAGIIEQFF. CDR3 bases: TGCGCCAGCAGCCAAGGACTAGCGGGAATCATTGAGCAGTTCTTC. The rearrangement uses TRBV4-3 and TRBJ2-1; 11 bases agree with TRBD2. The J segment lost 9 bases and the V segment lost 1 base, leaving 5 bases of the junction unmatched. The V gene's germline CDR1 is LGHNA and CDR2 YSLEER. The CDR3 extends over 15 amino acids.

This clonotype came up many times. The chain carries TRBV6-5 and TRBJ2-5, with D unresolved. Germline-derived CDR1 and CDR2 are MNHEY and SVGAGI. This CDR3 region has 13 residues. V dropped 2 bases and J dropped 0 bases, with 4 bases sitting between them. CDR3 nucleotide sequence: TGTGCCAGCAGTTACGCGGACCAAGAGACCCAGTACTTC. Translating gives CASSYADQETQYF.

The sample holds many counts of this clonotype. This chain joins TRBV7-8 and TRBJ1-6; D is ambiguous. The germline CDR1 and CDR2 sequences are SGHVS and FQNEAQ. This CDR3 comprises 13 residues. V was trimmed by 1 base and J by 13 bases, leaving 11 bases between them. CDR3 nucleotide sequence: TGTGCCAGCAGCTTAGTTTCCGGGTCCCCCCTCCACTTT. Translation: CASSLVSGSPLHF.

This clonotype was counted ten times or more. This chain joins TRBV4-2 and TRBJ1-1, with D hard to call. The CDR3 contains 13 residues. V gave up 1 base and J gave up 3 bases, with 6 bases separating them. Germline V gene lookup returns CDR1 LGHNA and CDR2 YNFKEQ. In DNA form, the CDR3 reads TGTGCCAGCAGCCAAGGGATCTACACTGAAGCTTTCTTT. Translation: CASSQGIYTEAFF.

At least ten counts were recorded for this clonotype. The chain recombines TRBV4-3 with TRBJ2-1; D possibly corresponds to TRBD2 (5 bases). Germline V gene sequence: CDR1 LGHNA, CDR2 YSLEER. This CDR3 is 15 amino acids long. Trimming removed 0 bases at V and 6 bases at J, with 12 bases between. The CDR3 DNA reads TGCGCCAGCAGCCAAGATGTCCTAGCATCCAATGAGCAGTTCTTC. Translating gives CASSQDVLASNEQFF.